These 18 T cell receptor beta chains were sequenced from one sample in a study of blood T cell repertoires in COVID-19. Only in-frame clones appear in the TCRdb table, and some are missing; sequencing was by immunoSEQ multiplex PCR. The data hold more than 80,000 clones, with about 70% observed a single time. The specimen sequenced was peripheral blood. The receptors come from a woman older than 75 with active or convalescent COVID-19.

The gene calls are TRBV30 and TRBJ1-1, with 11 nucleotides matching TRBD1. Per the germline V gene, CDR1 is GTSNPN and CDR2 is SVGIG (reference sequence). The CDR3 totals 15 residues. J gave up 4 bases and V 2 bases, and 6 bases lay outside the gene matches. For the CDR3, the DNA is TGTGCCTGGAGTACGGGACAGGGGGTGGGCACTGAAGCTTTCTTT. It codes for CAWSTGQGVGTEAFF.

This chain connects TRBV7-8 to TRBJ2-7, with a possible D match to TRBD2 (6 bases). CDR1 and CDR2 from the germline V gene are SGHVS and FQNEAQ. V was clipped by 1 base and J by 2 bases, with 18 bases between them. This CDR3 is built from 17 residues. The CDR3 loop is CASSLVEGTGTPYEQYF. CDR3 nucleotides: TGTGCCAGCAGCTTAGTCGAAGGGACCGGGACTCCCTACGAGCAGTACTTC.

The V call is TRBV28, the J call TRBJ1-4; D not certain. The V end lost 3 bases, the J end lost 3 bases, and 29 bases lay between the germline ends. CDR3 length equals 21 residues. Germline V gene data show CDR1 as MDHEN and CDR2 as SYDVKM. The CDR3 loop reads CASSFQPGRTILVGPNEKLFF. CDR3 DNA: TGTGCCAGCAGTTTTCAACCCGGACGGACTATTCTGGTTGGACCTAATGAAAAACTGTTTTTT.

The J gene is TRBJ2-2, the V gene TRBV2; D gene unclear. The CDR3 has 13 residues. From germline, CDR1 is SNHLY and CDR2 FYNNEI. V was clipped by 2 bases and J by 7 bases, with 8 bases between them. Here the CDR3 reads CASSEWPFGELFF. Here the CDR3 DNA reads TGTGCCAGCAGTGAATGGCCATTCGGGGAGCTGTTTTTT.

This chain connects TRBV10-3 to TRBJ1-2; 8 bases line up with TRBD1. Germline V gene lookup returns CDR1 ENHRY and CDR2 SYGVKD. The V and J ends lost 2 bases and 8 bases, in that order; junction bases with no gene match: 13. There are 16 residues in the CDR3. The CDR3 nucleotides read TGTGCCATCAGTGAGCTACCGGGACAGGATCTGTGGGGCTACACCTTC. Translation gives CAISELPGQDLWGYTF.

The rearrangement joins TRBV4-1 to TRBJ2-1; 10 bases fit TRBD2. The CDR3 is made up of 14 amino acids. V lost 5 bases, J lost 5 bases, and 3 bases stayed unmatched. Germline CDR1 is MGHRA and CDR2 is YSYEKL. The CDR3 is CASSFLAGDNEQFF. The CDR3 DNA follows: TGCGCCAGCAGCTTCCTAGCGGGAGACAATGAGCAGTTCTTC.

DNA for the CDR3: TGTGCCAGTACCCTGAGGGGCGGGGGCGGCACCGGGGAGCTGTTTTTT. Translation gives CASTLRGGGGTGELFF. V is TRBV19 and J is TRBJ2-2; the D gene is possibly TRBD2 (7 bases). In germline, CDR1 is LNHDA, CDR2 SQIVND (reference sequence). V was pared by 7 bases and J by 4 bases, with 19 bases between. This CDR3 has 16 residues.

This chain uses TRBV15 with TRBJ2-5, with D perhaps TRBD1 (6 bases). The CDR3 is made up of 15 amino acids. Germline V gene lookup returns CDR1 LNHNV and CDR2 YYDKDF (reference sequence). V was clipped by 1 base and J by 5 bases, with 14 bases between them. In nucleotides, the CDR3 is TGTGCCACCAGCAGAGGGGAACAGGGAACGGAGACCCAGTACTTC. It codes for CATSRGEQGTETQYF.

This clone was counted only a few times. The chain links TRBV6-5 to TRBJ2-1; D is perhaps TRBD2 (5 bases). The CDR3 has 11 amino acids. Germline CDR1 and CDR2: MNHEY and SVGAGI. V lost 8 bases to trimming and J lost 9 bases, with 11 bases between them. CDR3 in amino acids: CASGNEGEQFF. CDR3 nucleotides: TGTGCCAGCGGAAACGAGGGTGAGCAGTTCTTC.

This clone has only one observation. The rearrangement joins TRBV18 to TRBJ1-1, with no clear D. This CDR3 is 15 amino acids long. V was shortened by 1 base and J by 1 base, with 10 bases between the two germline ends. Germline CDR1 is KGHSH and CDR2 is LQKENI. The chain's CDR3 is CASSPLGSGNTEAFF. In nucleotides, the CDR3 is TGTGCCAGCTCACCACTGGGTTCGGGGAACACTGAAGCTTTCTTT.

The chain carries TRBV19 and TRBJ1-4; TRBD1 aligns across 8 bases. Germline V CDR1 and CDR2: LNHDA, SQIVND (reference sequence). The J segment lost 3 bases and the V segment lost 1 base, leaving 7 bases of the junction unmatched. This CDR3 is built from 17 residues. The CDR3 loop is CASSIGDRGIANEKLFF. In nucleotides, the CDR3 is TGTGCCAGTAGTATAGGCGACAGGGGAATTGCTAATGAAAAACTGTTTTTT.

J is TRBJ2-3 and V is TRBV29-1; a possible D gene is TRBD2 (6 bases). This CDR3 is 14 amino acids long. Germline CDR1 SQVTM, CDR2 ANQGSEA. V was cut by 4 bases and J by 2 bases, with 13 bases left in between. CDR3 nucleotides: TGCAGCGTTGTTAGGGACTTCTACACAGATACGCAGTATTTT. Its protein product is CSVVRDFYTDTQYF.

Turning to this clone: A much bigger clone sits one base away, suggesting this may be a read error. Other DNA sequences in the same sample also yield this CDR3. The CDR3 is CATDGGRNQPQHF. CDR3 DNA: TGTGCTACGGACGGGGGGCGAAATCAGCCCCAGCATTTT. The chain couples TRBV15 to TRBJ1-5, with D perhaps TRBD1 (6 bases). Germline-derived CDR1 and CDR2 are LNHNV and YYDKDF (reference sequence). This CDR3 comprises 13 residues. Full variable domain (rest looked up from reference TRBV15 and TRBJ1-5): DAMVIQNPRYQVTQFGKPVTLSCSQTLNHNVMYWYQQKSSQAPKLLFHYYDKDFNNEADTPDNFQSRRPNTSFCFLDIRSPGLGDTAMYLCATDGGRNQPQHFGDGTRLSIL.

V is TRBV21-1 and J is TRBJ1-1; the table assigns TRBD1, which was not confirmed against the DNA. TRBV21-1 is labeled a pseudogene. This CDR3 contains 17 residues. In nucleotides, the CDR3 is TGTGCCAGCAGCCAAAAGCATCAGTCAGGGGCGAACACTGAAGCTTTCTTT. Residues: CASSQKHQSGANTEAFF.

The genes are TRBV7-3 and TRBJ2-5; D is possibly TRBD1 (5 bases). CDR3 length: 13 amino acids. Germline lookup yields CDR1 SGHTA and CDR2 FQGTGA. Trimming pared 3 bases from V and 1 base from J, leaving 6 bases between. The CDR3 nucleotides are TGTGCCAGCAGCTTGGACACCCAAGAGACCCAGTACTTC. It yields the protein CASSLDTQETQYF. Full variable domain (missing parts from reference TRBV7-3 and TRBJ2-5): GAGVSQTPSNKVTEKGKYVELRCDPISGHTALYWYRQSLGQGPEFLIYFQGTGAADDSGLPNDRFFAVRPEGSVSTLKIQRTERGDSAVYLCASSLDTQETQYFGPGTRLLVL.

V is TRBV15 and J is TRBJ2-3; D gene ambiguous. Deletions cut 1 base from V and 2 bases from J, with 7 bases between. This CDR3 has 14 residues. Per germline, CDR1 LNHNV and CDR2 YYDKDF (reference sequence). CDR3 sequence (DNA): TGTGCCACCAGCAGAGTCCCGGTCACAGATACGCAGTATTTT. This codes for CATSRVPVTDTQYF.

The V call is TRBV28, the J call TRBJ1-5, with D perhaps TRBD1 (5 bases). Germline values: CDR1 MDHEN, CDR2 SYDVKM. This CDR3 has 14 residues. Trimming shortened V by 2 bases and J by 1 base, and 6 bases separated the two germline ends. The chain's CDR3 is CASSLGGSNQPQHF. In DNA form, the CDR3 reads TGTGCCAGCAGTTTAGGGGGGAGCAATCAGCCCCAGCATTTT.

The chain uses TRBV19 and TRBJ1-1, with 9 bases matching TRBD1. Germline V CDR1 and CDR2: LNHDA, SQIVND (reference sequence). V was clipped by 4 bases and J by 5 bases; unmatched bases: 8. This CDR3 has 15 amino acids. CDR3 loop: CASSSTGGARTEAFF. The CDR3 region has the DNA TGTGCCAGTAGTAGCACAGGGGGCGCCCGGACTGAAGCTTTCTTT.